This T cell receptor beta chain was retrieved from a study of T cell responses to AZD1222 COVID-19 vaccine. Study results and caveats: Regions 160-218 and 743-854 held dominance among vaccine-associated CD4 TCRs, which spanned spike. Females outnumbered males among donors, who were mostly white British; clonal diversity was possibly underestimated. Repertoires were collected only later (after the peak T cell response had occurred).

Generated by immunoSEQ multiplex PCR, the TCRdb table keeps only in-frame clones and is missing some. The repertoire consists of fewer than 130,000 clones, with about 90% occurring once and the leading ten covering over 12%. CDR1 and CDR2 from the germline V gene are MNHEY and SMNVEV (reference sequence). This CDR3 spans 13 amino acids. Trimming took 3 bases from V and 4 from J, leaving 10 bases between them. Second doses that came at about 4 or about 12 weeks were put together. Details on this clone: Its specificity is unknown.

The chain is built from TRBV27 and TRBJ2-7, with a weak D call TRBD2 (6 bases). Source: peripheral blood, taken 28 days after the second AZD1222 dose. The clonotype was recovered from an adult who received the AZD1222 COVID-19 vaccine. CDR3 amino acids: CASSFGSGYEQYF. DNA of the CDR3: TGTGCCAGCAGTTTCGGTAGCGGATACGAGCAGTACTTC.